The 16 T cell receptor beta chains given below trace back to one sample, sequenced in a study of blood T cell repertoires in COVID-19. Profiled with immunoSEQ multiplex PCR; TCRdb holds only in-frame clones, not every one. Among fewer than 350,000 clones listed, around 90% were seen once. The sequencing sample was made of peripheral blood. All receptors derive from a young man with COVID-19, enrolled during active disease.

The rearrangement uses TRBV27 and TRBJ1-5; TRBD1 agrees at 9 bases. The CDR3 sequence is 15 residues long. Unmatched junction bases numbered 8, after V lost 5 bases and J lost 6 bases. Per the germline V gene, CDR1 is MNHEY and CDR2 is SMNVEV (reference sequence). Here the CDR3 reads CASSPWTGAGQPQHF. DNA for the CDR3: TGTGCCAGCAGTCCGTGGACAGGGGCCGGTCAGCCCCAGCATTTT.

About this clone itself: The sample contains more than one DNA sequence encoding this CDR3. The rearrangement uses TRBV15 and TRBJ2-3; 7 positions match TRBD1. The CDR3 has 15 amino acids. V gave up 1 base and J gave up 4 bases; unmatched junction bases: 5. Germline CDR1 is LNHNV and CDR2 is YYDKDF (reference sequence). CDR3 nucleotide sequence: TGTGCCACCAGCAGAGTGACAGGGATAGCAGATACGCAGTATTTT. Translated, it gives CATSRVTGIADTQYF. The complete variable domain, with remaining parts taken from reference TRBV15 and TRBJ2-3, reads DAMVIQNPRYQVTQFGKPVTLSCSQTLNHNVMYWYQQKSSQAPKLLFHYYDKDFNNEADTPDNFQSRRPNTSFCFLDIRSPGLGDTAMYLCATSRVTGIADTQYFGPGTRLTVL.

This chain uses TRBV28 with TRBJ1-2, with D possibly being TRBD1 (6 bases). CDR3 length: 15 residues. The ends were cut back, 5 bases at V and 0 bases at J, with 13 bases in the middle. The germline V gene has CDR1 MDHEN and CDR2 SYDVKM. The DNA of the CDR3 is TGTGCCAGCAGTGTCGGGACATTCACTAACTATGGCTACACCTTC. It translates to CASSVGTFTNYGYTF.

J is TRBJ2-7 and V is TRBV7-2; D possibly corresponds to TRBD2 (5 bases). The CDR3 consists of 15 residues. CDR1 SGHTA and CDR2 FQGNSA come from the germline V gene. V was clipped by 1 base and J by 9 bases, with 19 bases between them. CDR3 nucleotide sequence: TGTGCCAGCAGCTTAGGTGGTGCAGGTTACCGGGGGCAGTACTTC. Its translation is CASSLGGAGYRGQYF.

The chain couples TRBV5-4 to TRBJ1-1, with 8 positions matching TRBD1. Unmatched junction bases numbered 8, after V lost 2 bases and J lost 5 bases. CDR3 size: 15 residues. Germline loops: CDR1 SGHNT, CDR2 YYREEE (reference sequence). The CDR3 spells CASSFIQGVGTEAFF. The CDR3 DNA follows: TGTGCCAGCAGCTTCATACAGGGGGTTGGGACTGAAGCTTTCTTT.

This rearrangement joins TRBV13 to TRBJ2-6; 11 nucleotides line up with TRBD2. Germline V lookup: CDR1 PRHDT, CDR2 FYEKMQ (reference sequence). The CDR3 is made up of 18 amino acids. V shed 5 bases and J 2 bases; nucleotides not matched to a gene: 8. CDR3 loop: CASSPISSGRAGANVLTF. The CDR3 DNA reads as TGTGCCAGCAGCCCTATTAGTAGCGGGAGGGCTGGGGCCAACGTCCTGACTTTC. The whole variable domain, filled in from reference TRBV13 and TRBJ2-6, reads AAGVIQSPRHLIKEKRETATLKCYPIPRHDTVYWYQQGPGQDPQFLISFYEKMQSDKGSIPDRFSAQQFSDYHSELNMSSLELGDSALYFCASSPISSGRAGANVLTFGAGSRLTVL.

The rearrangement joins TRBV7-2 to TRBJ2-7; the match to TRBD2 covers 11 bases. From germline, CDR1 is SGHTA and CDR2 FQGNSA. The V and J ends lost 5 bases and 1 base, in that order; junction bases with no gene match: 7. The CDR3 is made up of 16 amino acids. DNA for the CDR3: TGTGCCAGCAGCCCCCTTTTAGCGGGAGGGTCCTACGAGCAGTACTTC. Its translation: CASSPLLAGGSYEQYF.

The chain uses TRBV3-1 (or the pseudogene TRBV3-2) and TRBJ2-5; 9 nucleotides agree with TRBD1. The CDR3 totals 16 residues. V shed 4 bases, J shed 0 bases, and the junction held 6 bases outside the gene matches. Germline V CDR1 and CDR2: LGHDT, YNNKEL (reference sequence). The CDR3, as DNA: TGTGCCAGCAGCCCCCTCGGACAGGGGTACCAAGAGACCCAGTACTTC. Protein product: CASSPLGQGYQETQYF.

This sequence joins TRBV29-1 and TRBJ1-2; TRBD1 agrees at 7 bases. The length of the CDR3 is 13 residues. The J segment lost 1 base and the V segment lost 5 bases, leaving 4 bases of the junction unmatched. The germline gives CDR1 SQVTM, CDR2 ANQGSEA. This CDR3 is CSVKTGINYGYTF. The CDR3 DNA follows: TGCAGCGTTAAGACAGGGATTAACTATGGCTACACCTTC.

This clone was counted a few times. The rearrangement links TRBV5-1 to TRBJ1-1; 7 bases map to TRBD1. Germline V lookup: CDR1 SGHRS, CDR2 YFSETQ. CDR3 length equals 15 residues. The V segment lost 4 bases and the J segment 6 bases; nucleotides outside the gene matches: 12. The CDR3 DNA follows: TGCGCCAGCAGCCTACGAGACAGGGTGAATGCTGAAGCTTTCTTT. Protein sequence: CASSLRDRVNAEAFF.

The chain is built from TRBV7-8 and TRBJ1-5; 9 bases agree with TRBD1. After removal of 0 bases from V and 6 bases from J, the junction contained 6 bases not matched to a gene. CDR3 length: 16 amino acids. Germline loops: CDR1 SGHVS, CDR2 FQNEAQ. Here the CDR3 DNA reads TGTGCCAGCAGCTTAGCGCGGGACAGGGAAGGTCAGCCCCAGCATTTT. It yields the protein CASSLARDREGQPQHF.

The genes are TRBV9 and TRBJ2-7; TRBD2 agrees at 13 bases. The CDR3 covers 15 residues. Germline V gives CDR1 SGDLS, CDR2 YYNGEE. After removal of 4 bases from V and 5 bases from J, the junction contained 6 bases not matched to a gene. The CDR3 DNA reads TGTGCCAGCAGCTTACTCGGGACTAGCGGGGACGAGCAGTACTTC. This codes for CASSLLGTSGDEQYF.

V is TRBV12-5 and J is TRBJ2-2; maybe TRBD2 (5 bases). Looked up from germline, CDR1 is LGHNT and CDR2 is FRNRAP. The V end lost 6 bases, the J end lost 4 bases, and 9 bases lay between the germline ends. The CDR3 contains 13 residues. CDR3 sequence (DNA): TGTGCTAGTGGGTCGGGGATCACCGGGGAGCTGTTTTTT. Its translation is CASGSGITGELFF.

This chain joins TRBV7-8 and TRBJ2-7; a possible D gene is TRBD1 (5 bases). Germline CDR1 is SGHVS and CDR2 is FQNEAQ. The CDR3 runs 12 residues. Deletions cut 6 bases from V and 2 bases from J, with 8 bases between. CDR3 sequence: CASRETAYEQYF. DNA of the CDR3: TGTGCCAGCAGGGAGACAGCCTACGAGCAGTACTTC.

The J gene is TRBJ2-1, the V gene TRBV28, with 13 bases fitting TRBD2. Germline CDR1 reads MDHEN; CDR2 reads SYDVKM. With V trimmed by 4 bases and J by 3 bases, 9 bases remained unmatched. This CDR3 spans 18 amino acids. As DNA, the CDR3 is TGTGCCAGCAGTTCACAGGGGACTAGCGGGACAAACTACAATGAGCAGTTCTTC. This encodes CASSSQGTSGTNYNEQFF.

This chain links TRBV4-3 with TRBJ1-2; D gene uncertain. Germline assignment: CDR1 LGHNA and CDR2 YSLEER. This CDR3 has 13 residues. Trimming removed 0 bases at V and 8 bases at J, with 10 bases between. The CDR3 DNA reads as TGCGCCAGCAGCCAAGATGGCCGGCGGGGCTACACCTTC. This codes for CASSQDGRRGYTF.